Described below is a single T cell receptor beta chain sequence and its context. Its specificity is unknown. This entry is derived from a study of vaccination and CD4 T cells after COVID-19. Noted treatment: roughly 11-day PBMC culture with coronavirus spike peptide pools or control peptides (ViraFEST assay). An Oncomine TCR Beta short-read assay was used to sequence the DNA from cultured CD4+ T cells. TCRdb ran MiXCR on the PCR reads and lists one entry per CDR3 protein. The sample lists approximately 11,000 distinct CDR3 sequences; 59% were seen once. Sequencing was performed on CD4+ T cells from blood, cultured in vitro. The TCR was taken from a human donor who had recovered from COVID-19.

The CDR3 nucleotides read TGTGCCACCAGCCGGGACAGGGAACGGGGACCCCTCCACTTT. Translated, it gives CATSRDRERGPLHF. The chain uses TRBV15 and TRBJ1-6, with TRBD1 identical over 9 bases. Germline V lookup: CDR1 LNHNV, CDR2 YYDKDF (reference sequence). The length of the CDR3 is 14 residues. Unmatched junction bases numbered 8, after V lost 5 bases and J lost 12 bases.